A single sample is the source of the 14 T cell receptor beta chains below, sequenced in a study of T cell responses to AZD1222 COVID-19 vaccine. Assay used: immunoSEQ multiplex PCR; TCRdb lists only in-frame clones, some missing. The sample consists of roughly 120,000 clones, 88% of them appearing once. Sequencing was performed on peripheral blood, taken on day 0 of MenACWY control vaccination. The receptors derive from an adult in good health.

This clone was detected once. This sequence joins TRBV7-2 and TRBJ1-6; D is possibly TRBD1 (5 bases). This CDR3 has 17 amino acids. Germline values: CDR1 SGHTA, CDR2 FQGNSA. The V gene lost 5 bases and the J gene lost 0 bases, with 14 bases spanning the gap. CDR3 region: CASSGGTASSYNSPLHF. Here the CDR3 DNA reads TGTGCCAGCAGCGGAGGGACGGCAAGCTCCTATAATTCACCCCTCCACTTT.

The chain is built from TRBV6-1 and TRBJ1-1; unclear D gene. The length of the CDR3 is 13 residues. Germline CDR1 and CDR2: MNHNS and SASEGT. V was shortened by 2 bases and J by 1 base, with 5 bases between the two germline ends. This CDR3 is CASSERPNTEAFF. Here the CDR3 DNA reads TGTGCCAGCAGTGAACGCCCGAACACTGAAGCTTTCTTT.

This sequence joins TRBV12-3 or TRBV12-4 and TRBJ1-2; D is perhaps TRBD1 (6 bases). The CDR3 consists of 12 residues. V was pared by 6 bases and J by 7 bases, with 12 bases between. The chain's CDR3 is CASRLQGSGYTF. The CDR3 DNA is TGTGCCAGCAGACTACAGGGATCTGGCTACACCTTC.

This clone was seen only a few times. The V gene is TRBV4-1, the J gene TRBJ2-1; TRBD1 is a possible D gene (5 bases). Germline CDR1 MGHRA, CDR2 YSYEKL. V lost 6 bases, J lost 5 bases, and 17 bases lay in between. The CDR3 has 15 residues. The DNA of the CDR3 is TGCGCCAGCAGGGTCCTTGGGGCAGGGAACAATGAGCAGTTCTTC. The encoded protein is CASRVLGAGNNEQFF.

The J gene is TRBJ2-7, the V gene TRBV20-1, with 8 bases aligning to TRBD2. The germline gives CDR1 DFQATT, CDR2 SNEGSKA (reference sequence). Losses at the gene ends were 3 bases for V and 1 base for J; bases not matched to a gene: 5. The CDR3 is 14 residues long. CDR3 loop: CSASFGGASYEQYF. The CDR3 coding sequence is TGCAGTGCTAGTTTCGGGGGGGCGTCCTACGAGCAGTACTTC.

CDR3 DNA: TGTGCCAGCTCACCGGGACAGGGTCGCGGTCAGCCCCAGCATTTT. Translation: CASSPGQGRGQPQHF. J is TRBJ1-5 and V is TRBV18, with 9 bases fitting TRBD1. V shed 3 bases and J 6 bases; nucleotides not matched to a gene: 6. This CDR3 contains 15 residues. The germline gives CDR1 KGHSH, CDR2 LQKENI.

The CDR3 spells CSADWNTEAFF. The CDR3 DNA sequence: TGCAGCGCGGACTGGAACACTGAAGCTTTCTTT. The chain uses TRBV29-1 and TRBJ1-1; no clear D gene. Germline CDR1 SQVTM, CDR2 ANQGSEA. Trimming removed 7 bases from V and 1 base from J, with 7 bases in between. The CDR3 is made up of 11 amino acids.

This clone appeared a few times. The rearrangement links TRBV4-2 to TRBJ1-5; D may be TRBD1 (6 bases). The CDR3 has 16 amino acids. V gave up 0 bases and J gave up 5 bases, with 14 bases separating them. CDR1 is LGHNA, CDR2 YNFKEQ, per germline. The CDR3 loop is CASSQDSGDWDQPQHF. CDR3 coding DNA: TGTGCCAGCAGCCAAGATTCAGGGGATTGGGATCAGCCCCAGCATTTT.

The chain links TRBV28 to TRBJ2-7; 10 bases match TRBD1. Trimming at V came to 3 bases and at J to 7 bases, leaving 12 bases not matched to a gene. Per the germline V gene, CDR1 is MDHEN and CDR2 is SYDVKM. The CDR3 spans 16 residues. The CDR3 DNA sequence: TGTGCCAGCAGTTTTCGTTCCGGGACAGGGGTTTTGGAGCAGTACTTC. Protein: CASSFRSGTGVLEQYF.

V is TRBV7-8 and J is TRBJ2-5; D not certain. The V and J ends lost 4 bases and 0 bases respectively, with 0 bases between them. The CDR3 has 11 residues. CDR1 SGHVS and CDR2 FQNEAQ come from the germline V gene. This CDR3 is CASSYQETQYF. The DNA of the CDR3 is TGTGCCAGCAGCTACCAAGAGACCCAGTACTTC.

V and J are TRBV7-9 and TRBJ2-6; tentative D call: TRBD1 (6 bases). This CDR3 spans 17 amino acids. Trimming took off 2 bases at V and 4 bases at J, with 15 bases between the two ends. Germline V gene data show CDR1 as SEHNR and CDR2 as FQNEAQ (reference sequence). CDR3 loop: CASSLTARGTGANVLTF. The DNA of the CDR3 is TGTGCCAGCAGCTTAACCGCCAGGGGTACCGGGGCCAACGTCCTGACTTTC.

The CDR3 DNA sequence: TGCGCCAGCAGCCGGGGGGCGGGAGCGAACACCGGGGAGCTGTTTTTT. Translating gives CASSRGAGANTGELFF. The chain carries TRBV4-3 and TRBJ2-2; D perhaps matches TRBD2 (7 bases). The V and J ends lost 4 bases and 0 bases respectively, with 12 bases between them. The CDR3 is 16 residues long. Germline V gene lookup returns CDR1 LGHNA and CDR2 YSLEER.

This sequence joins TRBV24-1 and TRBJ2-2; D may correspond to TRBD1 or TRBD2 (5 bases each). V was shortened by 1 base and J by 1 base, with 12 bases between the two germline ends. The germline V gene encodes CDR1 KGHDR and CDR2 SFDVKD. The CDR3 spans 17 residues. The CDR3 loop is CATSDFEGILNTGELFF. The CDR3 DNA is TGTGCCACCAGTGATTTTGAGGGGATATTGAACACCGGGGAGCTGTTTTTT.

The chain uses TRBV25-1 and TRBJ1-4; no firm D call. Trimming took 1 base from V and 8 from J, leaving 11 bases between them. Germline CDR1 is MGHDK and CDR2 is SYGVNS. The CDR3 loop spans 14 amino acids. CDR3 coding DNA: TGTGCCAGCAGTGAATTGGAGGGCGGCGAAAAACTGTTTTTT. As protein: CASSELEGGEKLFF.